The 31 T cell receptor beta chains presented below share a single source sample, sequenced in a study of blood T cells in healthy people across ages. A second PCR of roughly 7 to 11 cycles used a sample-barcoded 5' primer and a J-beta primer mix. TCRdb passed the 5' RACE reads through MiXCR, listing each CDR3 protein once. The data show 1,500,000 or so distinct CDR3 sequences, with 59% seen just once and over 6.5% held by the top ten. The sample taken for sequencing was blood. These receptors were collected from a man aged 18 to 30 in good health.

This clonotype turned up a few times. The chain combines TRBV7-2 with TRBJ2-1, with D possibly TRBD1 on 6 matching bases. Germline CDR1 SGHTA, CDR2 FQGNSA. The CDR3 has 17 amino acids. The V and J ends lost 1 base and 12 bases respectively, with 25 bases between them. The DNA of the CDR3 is TGTGCCAGCAGCTTAGGCCCGCCTCGGGACACCCTTCGTTCGCAGTTCTTC. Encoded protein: CASSLGPPRDTLRSQFF.

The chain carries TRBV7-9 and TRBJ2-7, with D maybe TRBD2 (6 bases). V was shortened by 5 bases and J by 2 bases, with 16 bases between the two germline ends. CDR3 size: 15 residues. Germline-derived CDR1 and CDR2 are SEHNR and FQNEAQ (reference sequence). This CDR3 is CASSPRFGGTYEQYF. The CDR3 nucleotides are TGTGCCAGCAGCCCCCGTTTCGGGGGAACCTACGAGCAGTACTTC.

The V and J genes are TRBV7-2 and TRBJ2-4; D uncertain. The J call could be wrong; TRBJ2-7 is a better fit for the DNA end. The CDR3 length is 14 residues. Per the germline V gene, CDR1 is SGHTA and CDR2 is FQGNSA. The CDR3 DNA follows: TGTGCCAGCAGCTTGGGTAGAGCCAGGAACGAGCAGTACTTC. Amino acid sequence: CASSLGRARNEQYF.

The CDR3, as DNA: TGTGCCAGCAGCCCTAGTACCTGCAATGAGCAGTTCTTC. Translation: CASSPSTCNEQFF. The chain combines TRBV11-2 with TRBJ2-1, with D uncertain. The germline V gene has CDR1 SGHAT and CDR2 FQNNGV. Deletions cut 5 bases from V and 6 bases from J, with 11 bases between. The CDR3 covers 13 residues.

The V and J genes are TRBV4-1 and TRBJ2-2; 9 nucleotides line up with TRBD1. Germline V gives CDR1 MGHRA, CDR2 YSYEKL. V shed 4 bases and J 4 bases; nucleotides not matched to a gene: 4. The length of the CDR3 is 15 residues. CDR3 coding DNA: TGCGCCAGCAGCCGGGGACAGGGTATCACCGGGGAGCTGTTTTTT. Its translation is CASSRGQGITGELFF.

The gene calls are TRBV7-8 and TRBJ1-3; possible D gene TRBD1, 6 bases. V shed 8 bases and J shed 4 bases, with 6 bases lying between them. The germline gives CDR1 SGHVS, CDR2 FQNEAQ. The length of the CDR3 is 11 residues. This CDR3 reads CASGGGNTIYF. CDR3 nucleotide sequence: TGTGCCAGCGGGGGCGGAAACACCATATATTTT.

This CDR3 is CASSSTGGWGATYF. Here the CDR3 DNA reads TGTGCCAGCAGCTCTACAGGGGGATGGGGTGCCACGTACTTC. This chain uses TRBV7-2 with TRBJ2-5, with TRBD1 matching 8 bases. The CDR3 spans 14 residues. After removal of 4 bases from V and 13 bases from J, the junction contained 14 bases not matched to a gene. Germline loops: CDR1 SGHTA, CDR2 FQGNSA.

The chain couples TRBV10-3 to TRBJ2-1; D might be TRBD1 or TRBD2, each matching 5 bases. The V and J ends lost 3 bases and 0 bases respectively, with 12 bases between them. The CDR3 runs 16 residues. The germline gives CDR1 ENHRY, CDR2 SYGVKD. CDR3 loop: CAISDGTPNSYNEQFF. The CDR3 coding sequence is TGTGCCATCAGTGATGGGACCCCGAACTCCTACAATGAGCAGTTCTTC.

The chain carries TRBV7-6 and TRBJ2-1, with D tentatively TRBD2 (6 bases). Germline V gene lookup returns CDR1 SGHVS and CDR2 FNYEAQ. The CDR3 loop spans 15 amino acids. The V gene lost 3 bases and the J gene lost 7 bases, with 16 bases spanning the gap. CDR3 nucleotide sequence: TGTGCCAGCAGCTTGGGGACCCCTGGGGGGAATGAGCAGTTCTTC. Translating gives CASSLGTPGGNEQFF. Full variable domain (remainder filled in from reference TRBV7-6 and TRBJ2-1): GAGVSQSPRYKVTKRGQDVALRCDPISGHVSLYWYRQALGQGPEFLTYFNYEAQQDKSGLPNDRFSAERPEGSISTLTIQRTEQRDSAMYRCASSLGTPGGNEQFFGPGTRLTVL.

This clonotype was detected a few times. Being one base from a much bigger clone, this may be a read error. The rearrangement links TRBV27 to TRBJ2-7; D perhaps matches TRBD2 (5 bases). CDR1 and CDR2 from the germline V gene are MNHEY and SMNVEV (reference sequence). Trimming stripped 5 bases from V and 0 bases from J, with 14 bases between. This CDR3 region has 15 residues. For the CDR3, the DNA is TGTGCCAGCAGTCCGGCCCCCGGGAACTCCTACGAGCAGTACTTC. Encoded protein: CASSPAPGNSYEQYF.

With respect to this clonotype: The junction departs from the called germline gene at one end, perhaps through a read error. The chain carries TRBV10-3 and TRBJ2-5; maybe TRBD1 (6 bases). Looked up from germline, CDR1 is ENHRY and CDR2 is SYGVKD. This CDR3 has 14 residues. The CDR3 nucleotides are TGTGCCAGCAGTTACGGGCCTGGGGGCAATGAGCAGTACTTC. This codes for CASSYGPGGNEQYF.

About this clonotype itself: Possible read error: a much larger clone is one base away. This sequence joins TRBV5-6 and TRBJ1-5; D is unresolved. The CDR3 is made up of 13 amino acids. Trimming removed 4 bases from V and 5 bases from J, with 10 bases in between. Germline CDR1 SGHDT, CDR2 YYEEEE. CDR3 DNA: TGTGCCAGCAGCGTACGGGAAGATCAGCCCCAGCATTTT. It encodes CASSVREDQPQHF. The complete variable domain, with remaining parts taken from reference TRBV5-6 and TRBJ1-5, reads DAGVTQSPTHLIKTRGQQVTLRCSPKSGHDTVSWYQQALGQGPQFIFQYYEEEERQRGNFPDRFSGHQFPNYSSELNVNALLLGDSALYLCASSVREDQPQHFGDGTRLSIL.

The CDR3 loop reads CASSQLQGPSYNIQYF. The CDR3 DNA follows: TGTGCCAGCAGCCAACTCCAGGGCCCTAGTTATAACATTCAGTACTTC. The gene calls are TRBV4-2 and TRBJ2-4; a possible D gene is TRBD1 (5 bases). Between the trimmed V and J ends, which lost 2 bases and 7 bases, there was a span of 18 bases. The CDR3 consists of 16 residues. The germline V gene has CDR1 LGHNA and CDR2 YNFKEQ.

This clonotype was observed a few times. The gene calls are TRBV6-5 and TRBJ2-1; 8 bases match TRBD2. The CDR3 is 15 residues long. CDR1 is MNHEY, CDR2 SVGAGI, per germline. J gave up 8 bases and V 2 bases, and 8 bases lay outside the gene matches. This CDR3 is CASSYRAGGVYEQFF. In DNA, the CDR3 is TGTGCCAGCAGTTACAGGGCGGGAGGAGTCTATGAGCAGTTCTTC.

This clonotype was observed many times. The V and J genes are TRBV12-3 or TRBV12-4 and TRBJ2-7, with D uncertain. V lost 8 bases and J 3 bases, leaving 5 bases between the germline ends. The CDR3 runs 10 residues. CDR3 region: CASGDYEQYF. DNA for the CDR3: TGTGCCAGCGGAGACTACGAGCAGTACTTC.

CDR3 loop: CSARRSGPYNEQFF. The CDR3 nucleotides are TGCAGTGCTAGAAGGTCGGGACCCTACAATGAGCAGTTCTTC. This rearrangement joins TRBV20-1 to TRBJ2-1; D is tentatively TRBD1 or TRBD2 (5 bases each). The CDR3 spans 14 residues. The germline V and J ends were trimmed by 2 bases and 2 bases, with 10 bases remaining between them. The germline V gene has CDR1 DFQATT and CDR2 SNEGSKA (reference sequence).

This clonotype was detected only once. The CDR3 sequence: CASSYARGGPGEQYF. The CDR3, as DNA: TGTGCCAGCAGTTACGCGCGAGGGGGGCCGGGCGAGCAGTACTTC. The chain links TRBV6-6 to TRBJ2-5; the D gene could be TRBD1 or TRBD2 (6 bases each). The J call may not be correct, given that the DNA end is closer to TRBJ2-7. This CDR3 has 15 amino acids. Germline lookup yields CDR1 MNHNY and CDR2 SVGAGI (reference sequence).

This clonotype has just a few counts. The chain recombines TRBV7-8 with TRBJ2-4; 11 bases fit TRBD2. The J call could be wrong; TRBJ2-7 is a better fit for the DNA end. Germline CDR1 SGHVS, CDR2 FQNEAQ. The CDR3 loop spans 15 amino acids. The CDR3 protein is CASSKTSGTFYEQYF. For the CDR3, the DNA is TGTGCCAGCAGCAAGACTAGCGGGACCTTCTACGAGCAGTACTTC.

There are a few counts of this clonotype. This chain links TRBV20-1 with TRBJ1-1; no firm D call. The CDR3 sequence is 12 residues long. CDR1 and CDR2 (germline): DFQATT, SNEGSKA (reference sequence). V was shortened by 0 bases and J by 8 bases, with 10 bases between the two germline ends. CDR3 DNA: TGCAGTGCTAGAGATCTAAAGGCCGAAGCTTTCTTT. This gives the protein CSARDLKAEAFF.

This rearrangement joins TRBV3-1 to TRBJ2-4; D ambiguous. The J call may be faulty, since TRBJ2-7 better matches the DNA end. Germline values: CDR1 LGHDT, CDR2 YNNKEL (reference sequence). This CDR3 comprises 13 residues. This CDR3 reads CASSQDRSFEQYF. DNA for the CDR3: TGTGCCAGCAGCCAAGACAGGTCGTTCGAGCAGTACTTC.

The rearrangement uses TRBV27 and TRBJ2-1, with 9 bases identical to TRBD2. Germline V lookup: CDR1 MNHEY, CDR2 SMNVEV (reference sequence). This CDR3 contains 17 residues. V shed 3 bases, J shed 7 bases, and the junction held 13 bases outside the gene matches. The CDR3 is CASSFGALAGPQNEQFF. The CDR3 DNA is TGTGCCAGCAGTTTCGGCGCTCTAGCGGGACCCCAGAATGAGCAGTTCTTC.

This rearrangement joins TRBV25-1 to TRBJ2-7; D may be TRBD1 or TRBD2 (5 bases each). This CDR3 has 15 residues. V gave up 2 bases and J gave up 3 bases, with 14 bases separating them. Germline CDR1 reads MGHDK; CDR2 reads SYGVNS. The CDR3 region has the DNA TGTGCCAGCAGTGAAACGGGACGCCTAAACTACGAGCAGTACTTC. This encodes CASSETGRLNYEQYF.

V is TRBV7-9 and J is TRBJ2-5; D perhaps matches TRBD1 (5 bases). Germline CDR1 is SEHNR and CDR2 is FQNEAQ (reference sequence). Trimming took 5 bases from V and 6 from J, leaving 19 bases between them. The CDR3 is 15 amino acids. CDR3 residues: CASSPPTGAEKTQYF. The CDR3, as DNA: TGTGCCAGCAGCCCGCCCACTGGGGCCGAAAAGACCCAGTACTTC. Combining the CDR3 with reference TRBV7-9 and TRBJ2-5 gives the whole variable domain DTGVSQNPRHKITKRGQNVTFRCDPISEHNRLYWYRQTLGQGPEFLTYFQNEAQLEKSRLLSDRFSAERPKGSFSTLEIQRTEQGDSAMYLCASSPPTGAEKTQYFGPGTRLLVL.

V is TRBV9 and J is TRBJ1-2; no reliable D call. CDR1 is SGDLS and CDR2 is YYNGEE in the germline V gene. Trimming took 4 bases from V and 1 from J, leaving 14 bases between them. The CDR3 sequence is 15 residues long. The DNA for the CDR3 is TGTGCCAGCAGCCCCCTCGCCGTTTTTAACTATGGCTACACCTTC. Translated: CASSPLAVFNYGYTF.

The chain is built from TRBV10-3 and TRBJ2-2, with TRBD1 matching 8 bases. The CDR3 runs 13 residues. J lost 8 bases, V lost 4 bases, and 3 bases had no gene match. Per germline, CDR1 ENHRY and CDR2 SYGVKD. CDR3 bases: TGTGCCATCAGTGTACAGGGGGTAGGGGAGCTGTTTTTT. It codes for CAISVQGVGELFF.

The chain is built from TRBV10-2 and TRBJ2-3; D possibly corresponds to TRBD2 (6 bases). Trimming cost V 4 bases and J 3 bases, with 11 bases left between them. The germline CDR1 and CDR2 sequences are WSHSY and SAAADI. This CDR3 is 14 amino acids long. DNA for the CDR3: TGCGCCAGCAGTGCGGCCGGAGGGACAGATACGCAGTATTTT. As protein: CASSAAGGTDTQYF.

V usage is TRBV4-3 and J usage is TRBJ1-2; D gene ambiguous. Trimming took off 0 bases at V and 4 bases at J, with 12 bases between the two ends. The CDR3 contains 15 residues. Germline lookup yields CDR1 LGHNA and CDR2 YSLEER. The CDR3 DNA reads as TGCGCCAGCAGCCAAGATCTCGCTCCGATCTATGGCTACACCTTC. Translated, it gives CASSQDLAPIYGYTF.

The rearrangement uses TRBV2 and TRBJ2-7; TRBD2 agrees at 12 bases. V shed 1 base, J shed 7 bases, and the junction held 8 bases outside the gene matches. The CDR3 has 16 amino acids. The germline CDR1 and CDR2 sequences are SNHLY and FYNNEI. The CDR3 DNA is TGTGCCAGCAGTGAAGTGACTAGCGGGAGTTTGGATGAGCAGTACTTC. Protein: CASSEVTSGSLDEQYF.

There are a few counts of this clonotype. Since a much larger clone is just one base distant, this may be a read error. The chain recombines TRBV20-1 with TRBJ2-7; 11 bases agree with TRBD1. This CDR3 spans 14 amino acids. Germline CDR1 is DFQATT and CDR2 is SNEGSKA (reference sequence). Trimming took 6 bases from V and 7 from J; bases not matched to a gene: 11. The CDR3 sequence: CSASGTGGFDEQYF. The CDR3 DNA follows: TGCAGTGCCTCCGGGACAGGGGGTTTCGATGAGCAGTACTTC.

The chain's CDR3 is CASSFTGQVRDEQFF. In nucleotides, the CDR3 is TGTGCCAGCAGTTTTACAGGCCAAGTAAGGGATGAGCAGTTCTTC. The gene calls are TRBV2 and TRBJ2-1, with D maybe TRBD1 (5 bases). V lost 5 bases to trimming and J lost 8 bases, with 19 bases between them. Germline CDR1 SNHLY, CDR2 FYNNEI. This CDR3 has 15 residues. Based on the CDR3 plus reference TRBV2 and TRBJ2-1, the full variable domain is EPEVTQTPSHQVTQMGQEVILRCVPISNHLYFYWYRQILGQKVEFLVSFYNNEISEKSEIFDDQFSVERPDGSNFTLKIRSTKLEDSAMYFCASSFTGQVRDEQFFGPGTRLTVL.

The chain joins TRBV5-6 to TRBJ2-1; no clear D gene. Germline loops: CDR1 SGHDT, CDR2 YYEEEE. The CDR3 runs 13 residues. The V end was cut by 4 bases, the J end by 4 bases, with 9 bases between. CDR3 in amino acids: CASSPYNYNEQFF. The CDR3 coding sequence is TGTGCCAGCAGCCCCTACAATTACAATGAGCAGTTCTTC.